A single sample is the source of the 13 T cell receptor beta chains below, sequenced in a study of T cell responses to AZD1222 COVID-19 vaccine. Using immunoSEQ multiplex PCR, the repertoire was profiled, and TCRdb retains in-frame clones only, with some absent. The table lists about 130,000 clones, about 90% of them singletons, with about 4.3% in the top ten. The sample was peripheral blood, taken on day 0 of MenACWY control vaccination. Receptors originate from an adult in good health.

The CDR3 reads CASSRAAQETQYF. In DNA, the CDR3 is TGTGCCAGCAGCCGTGCAGCCCAAGAGACCCAGTACTTC. This chain joins TRBV5-4 and TRBJ2-5; D uncertain. Germline loops: CDR1 SGHNT, CDR2 YYREEE (reference sequence). The CDR3 totals 13 residues. V was shortened by 4 bases and J by 1 base, with 8 bases between the two germline ends. Supplemented by reference TRBV5-4 and TRBJ2-5, the full variable domain reads ETGVTQSPTHLIKTRGQQVTLRCSSQSGHNTVSWYQQALGQGPQFIFQYYREEENGRGNFPPRFSGLQFPNYSSELNVNALELDDSALYLCASSRAAQETQYFGPGTRLLVL.

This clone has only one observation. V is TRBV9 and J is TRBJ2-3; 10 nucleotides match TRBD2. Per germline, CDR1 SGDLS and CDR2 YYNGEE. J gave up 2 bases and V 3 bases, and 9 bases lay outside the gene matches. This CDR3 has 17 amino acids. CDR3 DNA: TGTGCCAGCAGCGATGAAAGGACTAGCGGATACACAGATACGCAGTATTTT. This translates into CASSDERTSGYTDTQYF.

The CDR3 protein is CASSPGAATDTQYF. The DNA for the CDR3 is TGTGCCAGCTCACCGGGGGCAGCAACTGATACGCAGTATTTT. The rearrangement joins TRBV18 to TRBJ2-3; possibly TRBD1 for D (6 bases). The CDR3 runs 14 residues. Germline-derived CDR1 and CDR2 are KGHSH and LQKENI. The V gene lost 3 bases and the J gene lost 6 bases, with 13 bases spanning the gap. The entire variable domain, with the rest obtained from reference TRBV18 and TRBJ2-3, is as follows: NAGVMQNPRHLVRRRGQEARLRCSPMKGHSHVYWYRQLPEEGLKFMVYLQKENIIDESGMPKERFSAEFPKEGPSILRIQQVVRGDSAAYFCASSPGAATDTQYFGPGTRLTVL.

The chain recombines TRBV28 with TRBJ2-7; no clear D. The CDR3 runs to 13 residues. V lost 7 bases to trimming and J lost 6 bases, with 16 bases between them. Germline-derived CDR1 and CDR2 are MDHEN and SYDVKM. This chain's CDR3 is CASNPLGSSEQYF. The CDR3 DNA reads TGTGCCAGCAACCCTCTAGGATCGTCCGAGCAGTACTTC.

The CDR3 bases are TGTGCCAGCAGCCAACACTTAGGGGTTCTAGCCAAAAACATTCAGTACTTC. It yields the protein CASSQHLGVLAKNIQYF. This chain links TRBV3-1 (or the pseudogene TRBV3-2) with TRBJ2-4; the D gene is possibly TRBD1 (5 bases). V dropped 2 bases and J dropped 0 bases, with 14 bases sitting between them. The CDR3 extends over 17 amino acids. Germline CDR1 is LGHDT and CDR2 is YNNKEL (reference sequence).

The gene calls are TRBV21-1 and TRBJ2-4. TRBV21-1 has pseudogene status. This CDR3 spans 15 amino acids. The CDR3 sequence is CASSKVPKDKNIQYF. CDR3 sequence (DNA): TGTGCCAGCAGCAAAGTCCCGAAGGATAAAAACATTCAGTACTTC.

This CDR3 is CASSFGGGELFF. The CDR3 coding sequence is TGTGCCAGCAGTTTTGGGGGCGGGGAGCTGTTTTTT. This chain uses TRBV6-5 with TRBJ2-2; D possibly uses TRBD1 or TRBD2 (5 bases each). Germline V gene lookup returns CDR1 MNHEY and CDR2 SVGAGI. The CDR3 length is 12 residues. The V gene lost 4 bases and the J gene lost 7 bases, with 7 bases spanning the gap.

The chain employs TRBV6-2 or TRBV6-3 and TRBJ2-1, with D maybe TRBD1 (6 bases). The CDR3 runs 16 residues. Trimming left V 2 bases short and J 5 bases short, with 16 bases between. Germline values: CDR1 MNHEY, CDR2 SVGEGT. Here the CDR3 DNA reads TGTGCCAGCAGTTACGCGAGCTACAGGGAAAACAATGAGCAGTTCTTC. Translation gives CASSYASYRENNEQFF.

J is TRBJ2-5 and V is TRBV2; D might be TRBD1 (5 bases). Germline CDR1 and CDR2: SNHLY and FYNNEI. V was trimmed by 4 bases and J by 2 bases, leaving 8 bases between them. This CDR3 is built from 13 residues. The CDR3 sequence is CASSGTFQETQYF. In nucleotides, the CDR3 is TGTGCCAGCAGTGGGACATTTCAAGAGACCCAGTACTTC.

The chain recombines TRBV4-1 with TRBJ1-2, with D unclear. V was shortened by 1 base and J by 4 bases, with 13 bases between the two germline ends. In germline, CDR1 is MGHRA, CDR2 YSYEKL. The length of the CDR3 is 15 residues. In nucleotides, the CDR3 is TGCGCCAGCAGCCAAGGGCAGGAAGTATTCTATGGCTACACCTTC. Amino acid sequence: CASSQGQEVFYGYTF.

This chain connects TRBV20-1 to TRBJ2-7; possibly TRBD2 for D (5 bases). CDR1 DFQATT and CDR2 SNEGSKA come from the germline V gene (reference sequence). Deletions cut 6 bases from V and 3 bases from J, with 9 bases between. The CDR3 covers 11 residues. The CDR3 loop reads CSARRSYEQYV. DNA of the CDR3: TGCAGTGCGAGGAGGAGCTACGAGCAGTACGTC.

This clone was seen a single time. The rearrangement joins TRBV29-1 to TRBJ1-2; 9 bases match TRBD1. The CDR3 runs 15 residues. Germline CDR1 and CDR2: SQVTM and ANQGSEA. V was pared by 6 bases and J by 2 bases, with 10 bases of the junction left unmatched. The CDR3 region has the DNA TGCAGCGTAACGCTCGGGACAGGGTTGAACTATGGCTACACCTTC. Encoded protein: CSVTLGTGLNYGYTF.

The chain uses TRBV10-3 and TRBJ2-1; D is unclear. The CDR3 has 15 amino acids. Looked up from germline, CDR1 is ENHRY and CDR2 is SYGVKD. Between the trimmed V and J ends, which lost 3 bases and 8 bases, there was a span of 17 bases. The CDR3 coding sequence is TGTGCCATCAGTGATGTCTCATATAGTGGAGATGAGCAGTTCTTC. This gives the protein CAISDVSYSGDEQFF.